Following are 9 T cell receptor beta chains from one sample sequenced in a study of blood T cell repertoires in COVID-19. TCRdb's table, derived via immunoSEQ multiplex PCR, lists solely in-frame clones and lacks some. The profile shows fewer than 90,000 clones, about 90% of them singletons. Sequenced input: peripheral blood. These receptors were obtained from an older man in a cohort sampled during active COVID-19.

V usage is TRBV27 and J usage is TRBJ1-2; perhaps TRBD1 as D (6 bases). CDR1 MNHEY and CDR2 SMNVEV come from the germline V gene (reference sequence). V was clipped by 5 bases and J by 8 bases, with 18 bases between them. This CDR3 has 14 amino acids. CDR3 in amino acids: CASSANNRVEGYTF. The DNA for the CDR3 is TGTGCCAGCAGTGCCAACAACAGGGTTGAGGGCTACACCTTC.

The genes are TRBV4-1 and TRBJ2-3; the D gene is possibly TRBD2 (6 bases). The germline V gene encodes CDR1 MGHRA and CDR2 YSYEKL. This CDR3 is 17 amino acids long. Trimming stripped 5 bases from V and 3 bases from J, with 21 bases between. CDR3 in DNA: TGCGCCAGCAGCAACAATGGAGGGCAGGTATTGACAGATACGCAGTATTTT. Translating it yields CASSNNGGQVLTDTQYF.

The chain uses TRBV4-1 and TRBJ1-4; TRBD1 is a possible D gene (5 bases). Trimming left V 1 base short and J 9 bases short, with 15 bases between. Germline V gene lookup returns CDR1 MGHRA and CDR2 YSYEKL. This CDR3 has 15 residues. The CDR3 bases are TGCGCCAGCAGCCAAGCGGGCGGGACCCACAAAAAACTGTTTTTT. Translating gives CASSQAGGTHKKLFF.

This clone was detected a few times. The genes are TRBV11-2 and TRBJ2-7; tentative D call: TRBD2 (5 bases). Germline CDR1 is SGHAT and CDR2 is FQNNGV. V shed 0 bases and J shed 4 bases, with 13 bases lying between them. CDR3 length: 15 residues. The CDR3 region is CASSLDSGMVYEQYV. The CDR3, as DNA: TGTGCCAGCAGCTTAGATTCCGGGATGGTATACGAGCAGTACGTC.

The chain is built from TRBV28 and TRBJ1-2; possibly TRBD1 for D (6 bases). Germline CDR1 MDHEN, CDR2 SYDVKM. V was pared by 7 bases and J by 6 bases, with 18 bases between. The CDR3 is made up of 14 amino acids. CDR3 residues: CASTLLQGSHGYTF. For the CDR3, the DNA is TGTGCCAGCACGCTCCTCCAGGGGTCCCATGGCTACACCTTC.

This chain links TRBV28 with TRBJ2-7; unclear D gene. Germline CDR1 and CDR2: MDHEN and SYDVKM. The V end was cut by 5 bases, the J end by 2 bases, with 4 bases between. This CDR3 spans 11 amino acids. This CDR3 is CASSDTYEQYV. The CDR3 nucleotides are TGTGCCAGCAGTGACACCTACGAGCAGTACGTC.

This rearrangement joins TRBV5-1 to TRBJ2-6; the match to TRBD2 covers 7 bases. The CDR3 length is 16 residues. V lost 6 bases to trimming and J lost 0 bases; unmatched junction nucleotides: 6. From germline, CDR1 is SGHRS and CDR2 YFSETQ. CDR3 coding DNA: TGCGCCAGCACCCTGGGCGGGGGCTCTGGGGCCAACGTCCTGACTTTC. Translating gives CASTLGGGSGANVLTF.

The V and J genes are TRBV18 and TRBJ1-1; D unresolved. Germline CDR1 is KGHSH and CDR2 is LQKENI. V was clipped by 0 bases and J by 0 bases, with 8 bases between them. This CDR3 is built from 15 residues. DNA of the CDR3: TGTGCCAGCTCACCACCGCGCCAGGTGAACACTGAAGCTTTCTTT. Protein sequence: CASSPPRQVNTEAFF.

The table lists this clone with a few counts. This rearrangement joins TRBV15 to TRBJ1-5, with D maybe TRBD1 (5 bases). The CDR3 is 17 amino acids. Looked up from germline, CDR1 is LNHNV and CDR2 is YYDKDF (reference sequence). Trimming removed 6 bases from V and 2 bases from J, with 20 bases in between. CDR3 nucleotide sequence: TGTGCCACCAGGGGGGTTGCGGGGGGGATCGGCAATCAGCCCCAGCATTTT. Protein: CATRGVAGGIGNQPQHF.